A selection of T cell receptor beta chains follows, all from one sample in a study of T cell responses to AZD1222 COVID-19 vaccine. This table comes from immunoSEQ multiplex PCR, and its TCRdb copy is limited to in-frame clones, with some not included. The sample records about 140,000 clones, around 94% being singletons. This specimen consisted of peripheral blood, obtained after recovery from COVID-19. The receptors were sampled from an adult who had recovered from COVID-19. The CDR3 runs from the conserved cysteine through the conserved F or W. The order of the fields is CDR3 length, V gene, J gene, CDR3 protein.

length: 15; V: TRBV6-5; J: TRBJ2-7; CDR3: CASSTPGQGIYEQYF
length: 15; V: TRBV5-6; J: TRBJ2-1; CDR3: CASSLRTSGLREQFF
length: 16; V: TRBV7-3; J: TRBJ2-7; CDR3: CASRRSGTSDNYEQYF
length: 13; V: TRBV10-3; J: TRBJ1-1; CDR3: CAISTGWDTEAFF
length: 14; V: TRBV5-4; J: TRBJ2-3; CDR3: CASRADSGPDTQYF
length: 14; V: TRBV5-4; J: TRBJ2-7; CDR3: CASSFLQDPYEQYF
length: 14; V: TRBV29-1; J: TRBJ2-7; CDR3: CSVVRDRGAYEQYF
length: 15; V: TRBV6-5; J: TRBJ1-1; CDR3: CASSWTGGYDTEAFF
length: 16; V: TRBV13; J: TRBJ2-1; CDR3: CASSLVGTSENNEQFF
length: 14; V: TRBV6-5; J: TRBJ1-1; CDR3: CASSYSRGESGAFF
length: 14; V: TRBV5-1; J: TRBJ1-2; CDR3: CASSLGPEERGYTF
length: 15; V: TRBV3-1/TRBV3-2; J: TRBJ1-4; CDR3: CASSQEVSATEKLFF
length: 13; V: TRBV3-1/TRBV3-2; J: TRBJ1-5; CDR3: CASSQGLNQPQHF
length: 13; V: TRBV5-1; J: TRBJ1-1; CDR3: CASSPGTDTEAFF
length: 13; V: TRBV25-1; J: TRBJ1-1; CDR3: CASSSLGDMEAFF
length: 13; V: TRBV7-6; J: TRBJ2-2; CDR3: CASSPSGTGELFF
length: 15; V: TRBV28; J: TRBJ2-2; CDR3: CASSLTGENTGELFF
length: 15; V: TRBV20-1; J: TRBJ2-3; CDR3: CSASDPSGRADTQYF
length: 14; V: TRBV27; J: TRBJ2-1; CDR3: CASSLGGGYNEQFF
length: 14; V: TRBV19; J: TRBJ2-6; CDR3: CASSIVLEANVLTF
length: 12; V: TRBV27; J: TRBJ1-2; CDR3: CASRPTDYGYTF
length: 15; V: TRBV5-8; J: TRBJ2-4; CDR3: CASSPEGMAKNIQYF
length: 14; V: TRBV7-9; J: TRBJ2-5; CDR3: CASSAWDRSETQYF
length: 14; V: TRBV10-3; J: TRBJ2-5; CDR3: CAISPGADQETQYF
length: 14; V: TRBV5-6; J: TRBJ1-1; CDR3: CASSRGGGRTEAFF